These 21 T cell receptor beta chains share one sample of origin, sequenced in a study of cytomegalovirus exposure and HLA in healthy donors. Use of 60 Vbeta and 13 Jbeta primers characterized the PCR. The assay was immunoSEQ multiplex PCR, and TCRdb's table has in-frame clones only and misses some. The table lists 150,000 to 200,000 clones. The sample taken for sequencing was PBMCs. Receptors originate from a woman aged 55-69 years in good health and CMV-seronegative.

The V gene is TRBV5-1, the J gene TRBJ2-7, with unresolved D. This CDR3 spans 15 amino acids. Germline loops: CDR1 SGHRS, CDR2 YFSETQ. Trimming left V 2 bases short and J 0 bases short, with 12 bases between. The CDR3 DNA reads as TGCGCCAGCAGCTTTGGTTTTAGAAGCTCCTACGAGCAGTACTTC. Its translation is CASSFGFRSSYEQYF.

V is TRBV11-2 and J is TRBJ2-1; 11 bases map to TRBD1. J was trimmed by 10 bases and V by 0 bases; bases with no gene match: 8. CDR1 and CDR2 from the germline V gene are SGHAT and FQNNGV. This CDR3 is built from 16 residues. The DNA of the CDR3 is TGTGCCAGCAGCTTAGATCGTGGGACAGGGGGATCGGAGCAGTTCTTC. Residues: CASSLDRGTGGSEQFF.

The rearrangement uses TRBV18 and TRBJ2-1; 12 bases are shared with TRBD2. Losses at the gene ends were 6 bases for V and 7 bases for J; bases not matched to a gene: 4. Germline loops: CDR1 KGHSH, CDR2 LQKENI. The CDR3 is made up of 14 amino acids. Here the CDR3 reads CASSPSGRVNEQFF. In DNA, the CDR3 is TGTGCCAGCTCTCCTAGCGGGAGGGTGAATGAGCAGTTCTTC.

This chain connects TRBV5-6 to TRBJ2-2; 7 bases agree with TRBD1. The CDR3 totals 16 residues. V trimming: 1 base; J trimming: 1 base; junction bases outside the gene matches: 4. CDR1 SGHDT and CDR2 YYEEEE come from the germline V gene. The CDR3 bases are TGTGCCAGCAGCTTGACAGGGGTTATGAACACCGGGGAGCTGTTTTTT. This sequence encodes CASSLTGVMNTGELFF. The whole variable domain, remainder taken from reference TRBV5-6 and TRBJ2-2, is DAGVTQSPTHLIKTRGQQVTLRCSPKSGHDTVSWYQQALGQGPQFIFQYYEEEERQRGNFPDRFSGHQFPNYSSELNVNALLLGDSALYLCASSLTGVMNTGELFFGEGSRLTVL.

The chain couples TRBV27 to TRBJ1-2; 7 bases fit TRBD1. The germline V gene encodes CDR1 MNHEY and CDR2 SMNVEV (reference sequence). V was pared by 3 bases and J by 8 bases, with 6 bases of the junction left unmatched. The CDR3 is 13 amino acids. CDR3 region: CASSFDREWGYTF. The CDR3 bases are TGTGCCAGCAGTTTCGACAGGGAGTGGGGCTACACCTTC.

The chain is built from TRBV2 and TRBJ1-2; possibly TRBD1 for D (6 bases). The V and J ends lost 7 bases and 4 bases respectively, with 19 bases between them. This CDR3 is built from 15 residues. Germline CDR1 and CDR2: SNHLY and FYNNEI. CDR3 sequence (DNA): TGTGCCAGCAAAAGGACAGCGCAGACTCCCTATGGCTACACCTTC. This translates into CASKRTAQTPYGYTF.

This sequence joins TRBV5-4 and TRBJ2-7, with D possibly being TRBD2 (5 bases). This CDR3 has 14 residues. Germline CDR1 SGHNT, CDR2 YYREEE (reference sequence). V was cut by 0 bases and J by 3 bases, with 10 bases left in between. The CDR3, as DNA: TGTGCCAGCAGCTTGGCTGGTAGCGTCTACGAGCAGTACTTC. Translation gives CASSLAGSVYEQYF.

The chain is built from TRBV19 and TRBJ1-2; no definite D call. CDR3 size: 14 residues. Trimming removed 7 bases from V and 4 bases from J, with 16 bases in between. CDR1 is LNHDA, CDR2 SQIVND, per germline (reference sequence). The CDR3 DNA is TGTGCCAGTAACCCGGGAGGGTCGCTCTATGGCTACACCTTC. Its translation: CASNPGGSLYGYTF.

This chain uses TRBV2 with TRBJ2-5; tentative D call: TRBD1 (5 bases). The J call may be wrong; the DNA end is better matched by TRBJ2-7. CDR3 length: 11 residues. CDR1 is SNHLY and CDR2 is FYNNEI in the germline V gene. This CDR3 reads CASGRGNEQYF. The CDR3 DNA reads as TGTGCCAGCGGTAGGGGAAACGAGCAGTACTTC.

The CDR3 coding sequence is TGTGCCAGCACCAAATGGGGGGGGTATGGCTACACCTTC. It yields the protein CASTKWGGYGYTF. This sequence joins TRBV6-1 and TRBJ1-2; D possibly corresponds to TRBD1 (5 bases). The CDR3 runs to 13 residues. CDR1 is MNHNS, CDR2 SASEGT, per germline. V was trimmed by 7 bases and J by 5 bases, leaving 14 bases between them.

The V call is TRBV7-3, the J call TRBJ1-1; TRBD1 might be the D (6 bases). The V gene's germline CDR1 is SGHTA and CDR2 FQGTGA. The CDR3 extends over 13 amino acids. Trimming cost V 4 bases and J 3 bases, with 9 bases left between them. The CDR3 DNA is TGTGCCAGCAGCTCTACAGGGTACACTGAAGCTTTCTTT. Its translation: CASSSTGYTEAFF.

This chain joins TRBV9 and TRBJ1-3; D possibly corresponds to TRBD1 (6 bases). CDR3 size: 15 residues. The germline CDR1 and CDR2 sequences are SGDLS and YYNGEE. Trimming cost V 4 bases and J 2 bases, with 13 bases left between them. Here the CDR3 DNA reads TGTGCCAGCAGCTCAACAACAGGGCCTGGAAACACCATATATTTT. Protein sequence: CASSSTTGPGNTIYF.

The rearrangement joins TRBV5-6 to TRBJ1-5, with a possible D match to TRBD1 (6 bases). V was shortened by 0 bases and J by 2 bases, with 12 bases between the two germline ends. The length of the CDR3 is 16 residues. Per the germline V gene, CDR1 is SGHDT and CDR2 is YYEEEE. Here the CDR3 DNA reads TGTGCCAGCAGCTTGGGGCAGGGGCTTCGCAATCAGCCCCAGCATTTT. Protein sequence: CASSLGQGLRNQPQHF.

This chain connects TRBV30 to TRBJ1-1, with 8 nucleotides matching TRBD1. J was trimmed by 5 bases and V by 2 bases; bases with no gene match: 4. The CDR3 is made up of 13 amino acids. Germline V gives CDR1 GTSNPN, CDR2 SVGIG (reference sequence). CDR3 sequence (DNA): TGTGCCTGGAGTACAGGGGGTCGAACTGAAGCTTTCTTT. Its translation: CAWSTGGRTEAFF.

This chain connects TRBV7-9 to TRBJ2-5; maybe TRBD1 (7 bases). The DNA end favors TRBJ2-7, so the J call may be wrong. The CDR3 covers 17 residues. Germline values: CDR1 SEHNR, CDR2 FQNEAQ (reference sequence). The chain's CDR3 is CASSLPKGARGSYEQYF. The CDR3 coding sequence is TGTGCCAGCAGCCTCCCGAAGGGGGCGCGGGGCTCCTACGAGCAGTACTTC.

The chain links TRBV7-3 to TRBJ2-2, with D possibly being TRBD2 (6 bases). V gave up 8 bases and J gave up 3 bases, with 13 bases separating them. CDR1 and CDR2 from the germline V gene are SGHTA and FQGTGA. The CDR3 runs 14 residues. In DNA, the CDR3 is TGTGCCAGCCAGGAGGGGTCGGACACCGGGGAGCTGTTTTTT. Amino acid sequence: CASQEGSDTGELFF.

The chain couples TRBV9 to TRBJ2-1; TRBD2 matches 9 bases. The CDR3 is 15 residues long. J lost 5 bases, V lost 4 bases, and 7 bases had no gene match. Germline lookup yields CDR1 SGDLS and CDR2 YYNGEE. The CDR3, as DNA: TGTGCCAGCAGCCCCCTAGCGGGACCTGACAATGAGCAGTTCTTC. Its protein product is CASSPLAGPDNEQFF. Filled out from reference TRBV9 and TRBJ2-1, the complete variable domain reads DSGVTQTPKHLITATGQRVTLRCSPRSGDLSVYWYQQSLDQGLQFLIQYYNGEERAKGNILERFSAQQFPDLHSELNLSSLELGDSALYFCASSPLAGPDNEQFFGPGTRLTVL.

This chain links TRBV6-1 with TRBJ2-2; 7 bases align to TRBD1. Losses at the gene ends were 1 base for V and 7 bases for J; bases not matched to a gene: 6. Germline V gene lookup returns CDR1 MNHNS and CDR2 SASEGT. This CDR3 is built from 15 residues. The CDR3 nucleotides read TGTGCCAGCAGTGAAGTGAGGGGGCTGGGCGGGGAGCTGTTTTTT. This gives the protein CASSEVRGLGGELFF.

The CDR3 spells CASSAGVEQFF. CDR3 nucleotides: TGTGCCAGCTCCGCGGGAGTTGAGCAGTTCTTC. The V call is TRBV27, the J call TRBJ2-1; 7 nucleotides agree with TRBD2. The CDR3 totals 11 residues. Germline trimming cut 8 bases from V and 9 bases from J; bases unmatched to any gene: 4. Germline V gene data show CDR1 as MNHEY and CDR2 as SMNVEV (reference sequence).

Here the CDR3 reads CASSLGLAGNEQFF. CDR3 nucleotides: TGTGCCAGCAGCTTAGGGCTAGCGGGAAATGAGCAGTTCTTC. The chain carries TRBV7-3 and TRBJ2-1; 9 bases match TRBD2. Trimming cost V 2 bases and J 7 bases; bases outside gene matches: 3. CDR1 is SGHTA, CDR2 FQGTGA, per germline. This CDR3 region has 14 residues.

This sequence joins TRBV7-9 and TRBJ2-7; TRBD2 matches 7 bases. The CDR3 sequence is 15 residues long. The germline CDR1 and CDR2 sequences are SEHNR and FQNEAQ (reference sequence). The V gene end was trimmed by 1 base and the J gene end by 0 bases; junction bases not matched to a gene: 3. In DNA form, the CDR3 reads TGTGCCAGCAGCTTAGATATAGCGGGCTCCTACGAGCAGTACTTC. Protein product: CASSLDIAGSYEQYF.